This is a list of T cell receptor beta chains from one sample in a study of T cells in Graves' hyperthyroidism and ophthalmopathy. One entry per CDR3 protein, called by TCRdb with MiXCR from the multiplex PCR reads. Among over 120,000 distinct CDR3 sequences, approximately 20% were seen once, and the ten largest hold around 69%. Source material: blood. Source of these receptors: a woman between 45 and 65 years old with Graves' hyperthyroidism that later progressed to Graves' ophthalmopathy. Each CDR3 is given without its conserved first and last residue. The order of the fields is V gene, CDR3 protein.

>TRBV28
ASSLREMGTGAQGGELF
>TRBV20-1
SARRLADYNEQF
>TRBV10-1
ASGTHRGLNTEAF
>TRBV19
ASSLTASTDTQY
>TRBV3-1
ASSQGWGLLETQY
>TRBV6-1
ASSYGQGDVYGYT
>TRBV2
ASSALAGGSEQF
>TRBV14
ASSGWKLDSYNEQF
>TRBV30
AWRTSPEAF
>TRBV4-1
ASSQALWTDEQF
>TRBV11-2
ASSSDRGRTDTQY
>TRBV3-1
ASSQDSGSRGYGYT
>TRBV20-1
SASYDPGESSTDTQY
>TRBV5-1
ASSLSGTGLNSPLH
>TRBV5-6
ASIRGAGNEQF
>TRBV13
ASSLVAAVYNEQF
>TRBV28
ASSPVDRGADTQY
>TRBV20-1
SARGDRGGQPQH
>TRBV27
ASSLLRARGSYEQY
>TRBV2
ASKAPGFAGGLNYEQY
>TRBV2
ASSAEGGGGESPLH
>TRBV30
AWTGQDYSPLH
>TRBV5-1
ASNGGGGNSYEQY
>TRBV9
ASSPSGRVRPYNEQF
>TRBV5-1
ASSSTNEQF
>TRBV6-1
ASTPGHIYGYT
>TRBV6-1
ASRTGGGTGELF
>TRBV27
ASRYAGHNYGYT
>TRBV3-1
ASSQGKKGWGYT
>TRBV20-1
SAGIDEKLF
>TRBV19
ASQGGHGYT
>TRBV28
ASSLYEGLETQY
>TRBV2
ASSVQGSTQH
>TRBV29-1
SVAVRGQNTEAF
>TRBV28
ASSLRGGPRETQY
>TRBV13
ASSLKANTEAF
>TRBV19
ASSIVSTAGTYGYT
>TRBV14
ASSRLMGTQETQY
>TRBV19
ASYSGSGNTIY
>TRBV10-2
ASREFSTDTQY
>TRBV7-3
ASSFDGGYGYT
>TRBV15
ATSRDFGGETQY
>TRBV19
ASSIQGNTGELF
>TRBV5-1
ASSFGQGGTEAF
>TRBV19
ASSKTGRTTEAF
>TRBV12-3/TRBV12-4
ASSASGTGSGYT
>TRBV12-3/TRBV12-4
ASSLGPQGATTEAF
>TRBV15
ATSRAGTNYGYT
>TRBV12-3/TRBV12-4
ASSPHRLAGNTIY
>TRBV9
ASSAGLLGSEQF